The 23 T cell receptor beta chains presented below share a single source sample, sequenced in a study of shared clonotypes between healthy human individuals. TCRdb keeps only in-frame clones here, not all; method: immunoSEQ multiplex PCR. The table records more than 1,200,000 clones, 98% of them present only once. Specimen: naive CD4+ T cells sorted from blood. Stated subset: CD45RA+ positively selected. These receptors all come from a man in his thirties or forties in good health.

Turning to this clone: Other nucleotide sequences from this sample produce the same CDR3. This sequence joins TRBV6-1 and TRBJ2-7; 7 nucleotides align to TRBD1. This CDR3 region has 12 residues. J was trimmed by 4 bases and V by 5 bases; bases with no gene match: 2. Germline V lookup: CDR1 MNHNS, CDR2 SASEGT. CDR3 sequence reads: CASSPTGYEQYF. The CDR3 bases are TGTGCCAGCAGTCCGACAGGGTACGAGCAGTACTTC.

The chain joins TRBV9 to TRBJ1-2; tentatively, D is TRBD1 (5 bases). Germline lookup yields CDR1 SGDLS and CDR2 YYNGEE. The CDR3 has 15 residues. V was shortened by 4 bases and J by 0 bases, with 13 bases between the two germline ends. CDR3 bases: TGTGCCAGCAGCCACAGTGGGGGTACTAACTATGGCTACACCTTC. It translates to CASSHSGGTNYGYTF.

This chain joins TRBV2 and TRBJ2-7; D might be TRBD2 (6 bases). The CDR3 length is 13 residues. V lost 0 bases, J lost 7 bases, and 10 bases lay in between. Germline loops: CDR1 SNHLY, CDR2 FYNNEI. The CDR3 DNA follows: TGTGCCAGCAGTGAAGCGCACGCGGGGGAGCAGTACTTC. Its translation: CASSEAHAGEQYF.

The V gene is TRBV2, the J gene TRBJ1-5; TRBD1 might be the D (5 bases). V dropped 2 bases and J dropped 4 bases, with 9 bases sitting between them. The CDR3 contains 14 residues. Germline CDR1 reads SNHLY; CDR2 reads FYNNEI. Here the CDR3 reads CASSERGSNQPQHF. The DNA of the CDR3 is TGTGCCAGCAGTGAACGGGGCTCGAATCAGCCCCAGCATTTT.

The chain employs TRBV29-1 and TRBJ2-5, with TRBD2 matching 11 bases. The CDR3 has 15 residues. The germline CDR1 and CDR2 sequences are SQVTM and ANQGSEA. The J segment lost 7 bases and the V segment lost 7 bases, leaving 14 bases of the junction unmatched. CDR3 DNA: TGCAGCGGCGTGGGGGGGACTAGCGGAGCGGGGACCCAGTACTTC. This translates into CSGVGGTSGAGTQYF.

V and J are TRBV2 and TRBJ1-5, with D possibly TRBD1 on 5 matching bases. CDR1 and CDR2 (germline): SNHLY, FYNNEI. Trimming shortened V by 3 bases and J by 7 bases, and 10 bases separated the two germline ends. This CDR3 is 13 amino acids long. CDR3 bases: TGTGCCAGCAGTGACCAGGGTGGACAGCCCCAGCATTTT. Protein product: CASSDQGGQPQHF. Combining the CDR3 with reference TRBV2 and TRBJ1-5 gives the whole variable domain EPEVTQTPSHQVTQMGQEVILRCVPISNHLYFYWYRQILGQKVEFLVSFYNNEISEKSEIFDDQFSVERPDGSNFTLKIRSTKLEDSAMYFCASSDQGGQPQHFGDGTRLSIL.

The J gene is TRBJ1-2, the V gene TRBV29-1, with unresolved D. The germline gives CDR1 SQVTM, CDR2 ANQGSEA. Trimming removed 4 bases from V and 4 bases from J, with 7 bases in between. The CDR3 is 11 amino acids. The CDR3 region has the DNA TGCAGCGTTGGATCAGGCTATGGCTACACCTTC. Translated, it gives CSVGSGYGYTF.

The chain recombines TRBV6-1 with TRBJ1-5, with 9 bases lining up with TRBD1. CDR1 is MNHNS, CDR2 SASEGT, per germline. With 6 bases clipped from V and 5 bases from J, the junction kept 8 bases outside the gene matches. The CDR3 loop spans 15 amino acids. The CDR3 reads CASRSSTGGDQPQHF. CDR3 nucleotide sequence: TGTGCCAGCAGGTCATCAACAGGGGGCGATCAGCCCCAGCATTTT.

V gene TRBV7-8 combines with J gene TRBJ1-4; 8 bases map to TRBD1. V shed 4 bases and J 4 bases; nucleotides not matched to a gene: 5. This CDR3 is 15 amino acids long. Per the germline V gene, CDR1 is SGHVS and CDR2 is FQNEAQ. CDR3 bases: TGTGCCAGCAGCTCAAGGACAGGGTTTAATGAAAAACTGTTTTTT. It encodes CASSSRTGFNEKLFF.

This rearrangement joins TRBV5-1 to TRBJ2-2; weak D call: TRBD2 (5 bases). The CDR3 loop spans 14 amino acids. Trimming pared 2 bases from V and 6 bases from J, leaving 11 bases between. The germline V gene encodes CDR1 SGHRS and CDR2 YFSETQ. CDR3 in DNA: TGCGCCAGCAGCTTCCCGATCGGGGCCGGGGAGCTGTTTTTT. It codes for CASSFPIGAGELFF.

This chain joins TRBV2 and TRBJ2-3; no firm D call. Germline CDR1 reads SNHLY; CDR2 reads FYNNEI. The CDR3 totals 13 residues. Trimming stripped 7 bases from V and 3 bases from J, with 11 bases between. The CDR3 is CASTNPGTDTQYF. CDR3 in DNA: TGTGCCAGCACCAATCCTGGTACAGATACGCAGTATTTT.

In nucleotides, the CDR3 is TGTGCCTGTCCCCGAGGGACAGATCTCTACAATGAGCAGTTCTTC. This gives the protein CACPRGTDLYNEQFF. The rearrangement links TRBV30 to TRBJ2-1; 7 bases match TRBD1. Germline V gives CDR1 GTSNPN, CDR2 SVGIG (reference sequence). J gave up 3 bases and V 6 bases, and 11 bases lay outside the gene matches. This CDR3 is 15 amino acids long.

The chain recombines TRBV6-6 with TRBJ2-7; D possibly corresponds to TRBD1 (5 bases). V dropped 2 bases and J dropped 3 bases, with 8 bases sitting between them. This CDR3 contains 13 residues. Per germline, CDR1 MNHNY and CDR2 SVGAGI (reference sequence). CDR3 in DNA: TGTGCCAGCAGTTACGTCCAGGGCTACGAGCAGTACTTC. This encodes CASSYVQGYEQYF.

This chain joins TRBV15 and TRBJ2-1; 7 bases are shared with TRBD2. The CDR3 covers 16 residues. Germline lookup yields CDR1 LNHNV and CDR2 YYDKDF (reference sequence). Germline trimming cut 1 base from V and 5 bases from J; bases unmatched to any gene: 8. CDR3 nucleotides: TGTGCCACCAGCAGAGCCGGGGCTAGCGGAAACAATGAGCAGTTCTTC. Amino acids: CATSRAGASGNNEQFF.

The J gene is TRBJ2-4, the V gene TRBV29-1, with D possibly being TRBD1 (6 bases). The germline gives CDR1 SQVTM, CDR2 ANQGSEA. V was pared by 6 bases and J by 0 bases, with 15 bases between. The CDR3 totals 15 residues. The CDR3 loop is CSVRLTGTAKNIQYF. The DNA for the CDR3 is TGCAGCGTCAGACTCACAGGGACAGCCAAAAACATTCAGTACTTC.

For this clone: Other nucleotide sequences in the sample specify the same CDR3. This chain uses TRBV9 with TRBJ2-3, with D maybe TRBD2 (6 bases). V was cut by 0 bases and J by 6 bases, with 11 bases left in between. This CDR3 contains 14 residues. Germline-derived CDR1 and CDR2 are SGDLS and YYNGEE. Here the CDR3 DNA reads TGTGCCAGCAGCGTAGAAGGGCTAGCGGATACGCAGTATTTT. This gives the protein CASSVEGLADTQYF.

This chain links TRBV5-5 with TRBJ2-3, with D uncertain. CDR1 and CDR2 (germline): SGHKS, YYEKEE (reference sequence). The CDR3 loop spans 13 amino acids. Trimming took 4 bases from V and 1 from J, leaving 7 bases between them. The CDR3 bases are TGTGCCAGCAGCGCAACCCGCACAGATACGCAGTATTTT. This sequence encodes CASSATRTDTQYF.

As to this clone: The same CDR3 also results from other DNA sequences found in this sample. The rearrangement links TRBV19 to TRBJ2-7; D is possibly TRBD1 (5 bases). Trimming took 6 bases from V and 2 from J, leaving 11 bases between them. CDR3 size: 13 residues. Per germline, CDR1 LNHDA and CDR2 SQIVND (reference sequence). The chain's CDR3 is CASRPSGTYEQYF. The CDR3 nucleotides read TGTGCCAGTAGGCCCTCAGGGACCTACGAGCAGTACTTC. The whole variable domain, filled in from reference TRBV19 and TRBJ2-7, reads DGGITQSPKYLFRKEGQNVTLSCEQNLNHDAMYWYRQDPGQGLRLIYYSQIVNDFQKGDIAEGYSVSREKKESFPLTVTSAQKNPTAFYLCASRPSGTYEQYFGPGTRLTVT.

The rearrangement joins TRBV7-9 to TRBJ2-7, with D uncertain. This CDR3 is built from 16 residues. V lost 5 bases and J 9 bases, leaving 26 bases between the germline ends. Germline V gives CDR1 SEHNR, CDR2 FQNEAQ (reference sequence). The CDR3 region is CASSHTVQNRGTSQYF. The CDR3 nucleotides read TGTGCCAGCAGCCATACAGTGCAGAACAGAGGTACGTCGCAGTACTTC.

The CDR3 bases are TGTGCCAGCAGTTTCAGTGGCACAGATACGCAGTATTTT. As protein: CASSFSGTDTQYF. This chain connects TRBV28 to TRBJ2-3; the D is unclear. The germline V gene encodes CDR1 MDHEN and CDR2 SYDVKM. CDR3 size: 13 residues. Trimming pared 3 bases from V and 1 base from J, leaving 5 bases between.

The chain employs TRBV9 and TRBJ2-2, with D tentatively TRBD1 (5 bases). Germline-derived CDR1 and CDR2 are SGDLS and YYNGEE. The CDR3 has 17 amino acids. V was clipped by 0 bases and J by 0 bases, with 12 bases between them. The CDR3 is CASSVAGSRANTGELFF. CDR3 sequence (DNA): TGTGCCAGCAGCGTAGCAGGGTCCAGGGCGAACACCGGGGAGCTGTTTTTT.

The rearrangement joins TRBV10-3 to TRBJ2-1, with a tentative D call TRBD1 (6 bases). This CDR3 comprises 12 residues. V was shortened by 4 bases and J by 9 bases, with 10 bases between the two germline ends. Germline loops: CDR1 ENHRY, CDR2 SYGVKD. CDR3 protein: CAISAQGGEQFF. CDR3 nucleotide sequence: TGTGCCATCAGTGCACAGGGTGGTGAGCAGTTCTTC.

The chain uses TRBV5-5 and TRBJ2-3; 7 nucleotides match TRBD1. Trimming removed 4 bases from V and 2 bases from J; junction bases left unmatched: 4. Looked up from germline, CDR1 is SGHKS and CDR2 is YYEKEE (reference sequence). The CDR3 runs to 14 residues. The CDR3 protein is CASSVQGHTDTQYF. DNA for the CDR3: TGTGCCAGCAGCGTACAGGGGCACACAGATACGCAGTATTTT. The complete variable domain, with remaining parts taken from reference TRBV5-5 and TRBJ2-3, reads DAGVTQSPTHLIKTRGQQVTLRCSPISGHKSVSWYQQVLGQGPQFIFQYYEKEERGRGNFPDRFSARQFPNYSSELNVNALLLGDSALYLCASSVQGHTDTQYFGPGTRLTVL.